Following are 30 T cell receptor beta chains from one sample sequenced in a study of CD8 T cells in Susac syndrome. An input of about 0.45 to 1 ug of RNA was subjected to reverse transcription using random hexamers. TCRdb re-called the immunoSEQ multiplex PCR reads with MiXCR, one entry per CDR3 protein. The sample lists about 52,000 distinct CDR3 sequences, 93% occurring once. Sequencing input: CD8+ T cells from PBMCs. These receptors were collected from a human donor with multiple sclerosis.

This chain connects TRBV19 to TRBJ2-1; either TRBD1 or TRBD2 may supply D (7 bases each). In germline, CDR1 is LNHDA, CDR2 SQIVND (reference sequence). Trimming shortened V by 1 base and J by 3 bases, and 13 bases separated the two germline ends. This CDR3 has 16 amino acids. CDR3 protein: CASSIAGGQSYNEQFF. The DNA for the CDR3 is TGTGCCAGTAGTATAGCGGGGGGACAGAGCTACAATGAGCAGTTCTTC.

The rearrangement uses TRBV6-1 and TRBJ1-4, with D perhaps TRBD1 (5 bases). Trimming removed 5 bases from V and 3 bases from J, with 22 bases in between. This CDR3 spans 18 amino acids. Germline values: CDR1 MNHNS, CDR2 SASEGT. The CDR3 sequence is CASSTLWRGELANEKLFF. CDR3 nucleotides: TGTGCCAGCAGTACCCTGTGGAGAGGGGAATTGGCTAATGAAAAACTGTTTTTT.

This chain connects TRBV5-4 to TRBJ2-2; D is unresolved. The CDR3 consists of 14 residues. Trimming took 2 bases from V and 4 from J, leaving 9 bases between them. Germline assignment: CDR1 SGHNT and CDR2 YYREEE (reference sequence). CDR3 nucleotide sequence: TGTGCCAGCAGCTTAGTGGGATTCACCGGGGAGCTGTTTTTT. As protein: CASSLVGFTGELFF.

The CDR3 protein is CASSLGGTGELFF. The CDR3 DNA is TGTGCCAGCAGTTTGGGGGGTACCGGGGAGCTGTTTTTT. V is TRBV28 and J is TRBJ2-2, with D possibly matching TRBD2 (6 bases). CDR1 is MDHEN, CDR2 SYDVKM, per germline. Trimming took 3 bases from V and 5 from J, leaving 7 bases between them. This CDR3 has 13 amino acids.

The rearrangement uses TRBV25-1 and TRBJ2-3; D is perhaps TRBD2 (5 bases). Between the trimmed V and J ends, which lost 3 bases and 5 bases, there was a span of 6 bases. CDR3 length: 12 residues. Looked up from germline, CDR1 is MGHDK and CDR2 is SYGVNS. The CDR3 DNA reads TGTGCCAGCAGTGAGGGAGTAGATACGCAGTATTTT. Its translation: CASSEGVDTQYF.

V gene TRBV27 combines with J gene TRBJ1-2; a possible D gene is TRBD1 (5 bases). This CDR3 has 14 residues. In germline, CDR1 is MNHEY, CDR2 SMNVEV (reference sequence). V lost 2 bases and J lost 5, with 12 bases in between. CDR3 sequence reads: CASSLVREAYGYTF. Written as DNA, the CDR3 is TGTGCCAGCAGTTTAGTCAGGGAGGCGTATGGCTACACCTTC.

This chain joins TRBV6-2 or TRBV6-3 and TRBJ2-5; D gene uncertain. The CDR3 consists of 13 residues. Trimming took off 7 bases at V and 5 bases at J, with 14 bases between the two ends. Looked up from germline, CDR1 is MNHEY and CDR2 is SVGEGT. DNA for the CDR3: TGTGCCAGCACCCCCGAACTCCGGGAGACCCAGTACTTC. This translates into CASTPELRETQYF.

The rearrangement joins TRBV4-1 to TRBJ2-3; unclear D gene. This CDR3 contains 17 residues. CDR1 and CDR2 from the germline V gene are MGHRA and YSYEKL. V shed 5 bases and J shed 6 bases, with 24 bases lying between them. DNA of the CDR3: TGCGCCAGCAGCGCAAGTGCCATACTAAACCCCGCGGATACGCAGTATTTT. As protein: CASSASAILNPADTQYF.

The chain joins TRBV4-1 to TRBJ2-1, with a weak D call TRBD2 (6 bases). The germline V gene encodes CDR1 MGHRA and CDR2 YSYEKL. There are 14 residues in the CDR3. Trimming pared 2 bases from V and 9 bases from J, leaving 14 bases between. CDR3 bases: TGCGCCAGCAGCCAAATGGACTCGCGGGGTGAGCAGTTCTTC. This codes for CASSQMDSRGEQFF.

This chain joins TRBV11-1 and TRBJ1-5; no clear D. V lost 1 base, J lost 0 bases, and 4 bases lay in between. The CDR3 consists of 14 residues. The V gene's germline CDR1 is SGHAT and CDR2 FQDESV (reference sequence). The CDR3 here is CASSLEGSNQPQHF. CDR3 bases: TGTGCCAGCAGCTTAGAAGGTAGCAATCAGCCCCAGCATTTT.

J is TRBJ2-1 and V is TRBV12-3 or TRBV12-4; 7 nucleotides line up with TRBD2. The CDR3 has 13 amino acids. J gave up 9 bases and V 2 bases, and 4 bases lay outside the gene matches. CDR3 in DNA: TGTGCCAGCAGTTTATTCTCGGGGGGTGAGCAGTTCTTC. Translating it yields CASSLFSGGEQFF.

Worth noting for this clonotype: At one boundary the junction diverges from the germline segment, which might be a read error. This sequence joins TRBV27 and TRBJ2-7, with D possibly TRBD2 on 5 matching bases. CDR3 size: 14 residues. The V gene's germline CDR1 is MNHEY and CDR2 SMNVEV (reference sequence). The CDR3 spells CASSIARASNEQYF. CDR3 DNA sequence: TGTGCCAGCAGTATAGCGCGGGCCTCCAACGAGCAGTACTTC.

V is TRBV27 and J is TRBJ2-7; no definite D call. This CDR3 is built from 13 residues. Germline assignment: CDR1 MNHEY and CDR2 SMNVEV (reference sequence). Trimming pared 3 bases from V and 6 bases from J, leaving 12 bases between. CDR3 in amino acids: CASSLSPPIEQYF. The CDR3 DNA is TGTGCCAGCAGTTTGTCTCCGCCGATCGAGCAGTACTTC.

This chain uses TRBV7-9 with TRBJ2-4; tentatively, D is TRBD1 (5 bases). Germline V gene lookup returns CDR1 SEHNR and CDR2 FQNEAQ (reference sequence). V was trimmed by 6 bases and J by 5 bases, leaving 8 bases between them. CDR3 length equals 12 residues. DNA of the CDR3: TGTGCCAGCAGTATCAGGGAAAACATTCAGTACTTC. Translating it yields CASSIRENIQYF.

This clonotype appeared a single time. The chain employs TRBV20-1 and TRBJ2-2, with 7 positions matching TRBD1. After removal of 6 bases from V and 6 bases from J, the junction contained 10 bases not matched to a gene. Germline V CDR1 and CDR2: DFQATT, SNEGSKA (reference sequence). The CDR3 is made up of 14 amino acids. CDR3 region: CSARKRTGAGELFF. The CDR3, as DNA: TGCAGTGCGCGAAAAAGAACAGGGGCCGGGGAGCTGTTTTTT.

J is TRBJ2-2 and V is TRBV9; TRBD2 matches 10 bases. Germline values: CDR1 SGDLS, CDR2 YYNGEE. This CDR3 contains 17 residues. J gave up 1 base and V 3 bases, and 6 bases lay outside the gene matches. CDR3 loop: CASSESSGGENTGELFF. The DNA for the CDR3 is TGTGCCAGCAGCGAAAGCAGCGGGGGGGAGAACACCGGGGAGCTGTTTTTT.

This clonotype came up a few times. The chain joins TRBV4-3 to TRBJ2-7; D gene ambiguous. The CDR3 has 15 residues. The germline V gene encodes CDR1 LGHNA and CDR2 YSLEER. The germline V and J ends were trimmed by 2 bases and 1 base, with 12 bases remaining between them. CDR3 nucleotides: TGCGCCAGCAGCCAAAGTCGGCACAGATCCTACGAGCAGTACTTC. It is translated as CASSQSRHRSYEQYF.

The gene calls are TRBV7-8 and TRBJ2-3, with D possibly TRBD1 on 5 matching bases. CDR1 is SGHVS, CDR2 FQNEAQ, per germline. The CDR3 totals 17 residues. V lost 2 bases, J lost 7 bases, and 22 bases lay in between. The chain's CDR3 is CASSLRRVPRQGNTQYF. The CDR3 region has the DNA TGTGCCAGCAGCTTACGTAGGGTGCCACGCCAGGGAAATACGCAGTATTTT.

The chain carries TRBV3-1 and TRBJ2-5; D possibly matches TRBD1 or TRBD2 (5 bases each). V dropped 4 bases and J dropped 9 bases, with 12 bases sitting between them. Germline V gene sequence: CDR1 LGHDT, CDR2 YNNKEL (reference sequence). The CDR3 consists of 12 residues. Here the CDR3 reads CASSRWGWAQYF. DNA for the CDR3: TGTGCCAGCAGCCGGTGGGGGTGGGCCCAGTACTTC.

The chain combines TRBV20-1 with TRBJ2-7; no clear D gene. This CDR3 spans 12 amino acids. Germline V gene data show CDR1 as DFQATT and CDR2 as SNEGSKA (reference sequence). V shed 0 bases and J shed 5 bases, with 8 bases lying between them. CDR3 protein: CSARDTVNEQYF. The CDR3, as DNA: TGCAGTGCTAGAGATACGGTAAACGAGCAGTACTTC.

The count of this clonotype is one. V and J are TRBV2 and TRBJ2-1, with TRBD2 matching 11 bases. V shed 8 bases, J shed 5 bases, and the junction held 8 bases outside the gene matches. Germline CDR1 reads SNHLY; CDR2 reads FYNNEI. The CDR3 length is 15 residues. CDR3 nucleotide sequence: TGTGCCAGCGTGCCCGGGACTAGCGGAGACAATGAGCAGTTCTTC. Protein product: CASVPGTSGDNEQFF.

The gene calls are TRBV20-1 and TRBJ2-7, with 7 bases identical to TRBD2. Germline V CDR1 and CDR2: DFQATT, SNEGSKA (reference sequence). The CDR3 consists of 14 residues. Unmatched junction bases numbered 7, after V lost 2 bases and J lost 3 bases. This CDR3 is CSARRWRGSYEQYF. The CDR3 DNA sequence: TGCAGTGCTAGAAGGTGGCGGGGGAGCTACGAGCAGTACTTC.

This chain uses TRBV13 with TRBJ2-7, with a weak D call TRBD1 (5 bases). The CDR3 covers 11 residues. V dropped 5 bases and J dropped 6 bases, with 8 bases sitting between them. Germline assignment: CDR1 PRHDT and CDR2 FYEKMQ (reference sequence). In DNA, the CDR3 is TGTGCCAGCAGCCTCCAGGGCGAGCAGTACTTC. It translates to CASSLQGEQYF.

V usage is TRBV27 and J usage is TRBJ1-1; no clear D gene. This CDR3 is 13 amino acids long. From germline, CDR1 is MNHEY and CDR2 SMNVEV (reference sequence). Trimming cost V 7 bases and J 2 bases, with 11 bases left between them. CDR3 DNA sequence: TGTGCCAGCATTTCGATTCGAAACACTGAAGCTTTCTTT. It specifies CASISIRNTEAFF.

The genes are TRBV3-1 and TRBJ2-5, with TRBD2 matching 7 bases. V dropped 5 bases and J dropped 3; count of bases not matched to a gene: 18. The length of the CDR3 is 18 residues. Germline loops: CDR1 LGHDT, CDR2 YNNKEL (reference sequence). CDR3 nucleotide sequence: TGTGCCAGCAGCTATATTCGGTCACGGCGGGGGAAAAAAGAGACCCAGTACTTC. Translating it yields CASSYIRSRRGKKETQYF.

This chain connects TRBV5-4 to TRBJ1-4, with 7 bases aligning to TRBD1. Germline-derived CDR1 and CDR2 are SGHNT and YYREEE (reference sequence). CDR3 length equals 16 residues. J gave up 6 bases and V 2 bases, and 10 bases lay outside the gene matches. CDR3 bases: TGTGCCAGCAGCTTTGGACAGGACGACAATTATGAAAAACTGTTTTTT. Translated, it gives CASSFGQDDNYEKLFF.

CDR3 in DNA: TGTGCCAGCAGTCAGGGGCTTGGAACTGAAGCTTTCTTT. This codes for CASSQGLGTEAFF. The chain has TRBV6-1 and TRBJ1-1; tentatively, D is TRBD1 (6 bases). Trimming removed 5 bases at V and 5 bases at J, with 12 bases between. Looked up from germline, CDR1 is MNHNS and CDR2 is SASEGT. The CDR3 covers 13 residues.

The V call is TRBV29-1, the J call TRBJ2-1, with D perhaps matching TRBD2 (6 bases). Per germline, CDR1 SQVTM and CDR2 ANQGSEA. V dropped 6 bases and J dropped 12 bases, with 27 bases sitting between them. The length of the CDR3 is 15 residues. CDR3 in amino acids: CSVPSDSVGSLVQFF. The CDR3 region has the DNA TGCAGCGTCCCTAGCGACAGCGTGGGTTCCCTGGTGCAGTTCTTC.

CDR3 amino acids: CASSQTTRTEAFF. DNA of the CDR3: TGTGCCAGCAGCCAAACAACCAGAACTGAAGCTTTCTTT. The genes are TRBV4-2 and TRBJ1-1; D gene ambiguous. The V gene's germline CDR1 is LGHNA and CDR2 YNFKEQ. This CDR3 has 13 residues. V gave up 2 bases and J gave up 5 bases, with 9 bases separating them.

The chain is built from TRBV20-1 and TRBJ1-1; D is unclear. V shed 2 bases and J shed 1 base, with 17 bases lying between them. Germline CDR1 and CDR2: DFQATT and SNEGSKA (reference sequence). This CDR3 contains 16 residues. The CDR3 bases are TGCAGTGCTAGACCTGAGAGCCGGGCCGCGAACACTGAAGCTTTCTTT. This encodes CSARPESRAANTEAFF.